A single T cell receptor beta chain is shown here with its context. These data come from a study of monozygotic twins with inflammatory bowel disease. Germline assignment: CDR1 SGHTA and CDR2 FQGNSA. This CDR3 has 14 residues. With eight separate reactions per sample, the authors made cDNA. The template switching step added UMIs that contained a 6-nucleotide sample barcode. With the 5' RACE reads reprocessed, TCRdb shows one record per CDR3 protein and no DNA. The sample yields around 380,000 distinct CDR3 sequences, of which the top ten take up 2% to 3%. The chain links TRBV7-2 to TRBJ2-3; TCRdb proposes TRBD2, but this gene call is untestable without DNA. The source is a human donor with ulcerative colitis or Crohn's disease, or a healthy co-twin of an affected twin (not recorded which). The sequenced sample was blood. This CDR3 is CASSSSGGANTQYF.